This T cell receptor (beta chain) was documented in a study of T cell changes during pregnancy in multiple sclerosis. Method: immunoSEQ multiplex PCR; TCRdb's copy keeps in-frame clones and lacks some. This table holds 15,000 to 20,000 clones, over 70% found once. The V end was cut by 5 bases, the J end by 6 bases, with 13 bases between. CDR1 SNHLY and CDR2 FYNNEI come from the germline V gene. The CDR3 contains 13 residues. This clone came up once. The source was CD8+ T cells from peripheral blood mononuclear cells, collected in the third trimester of pregnancy. The V and J genes are TRBV2 and TRBJ1-2; D is unresolved. The origin of this receptor is a female donor in good health, enrolled as a control in a pregnancy study. CDR3: CASSSRVMDGYTF. The CDR3, as DNA: TGTGCCAGCAGTTCCCGGGTAATGGATGGCTACACCTTC.